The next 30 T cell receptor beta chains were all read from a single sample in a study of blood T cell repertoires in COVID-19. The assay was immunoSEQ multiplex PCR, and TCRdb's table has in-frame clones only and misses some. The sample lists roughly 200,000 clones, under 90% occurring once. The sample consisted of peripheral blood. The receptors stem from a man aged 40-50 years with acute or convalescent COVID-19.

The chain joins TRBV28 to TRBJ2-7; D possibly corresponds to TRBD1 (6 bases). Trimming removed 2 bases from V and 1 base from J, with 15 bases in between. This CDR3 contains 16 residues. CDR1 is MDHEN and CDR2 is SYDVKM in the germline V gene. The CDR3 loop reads CASSLAGALGSYEQYF. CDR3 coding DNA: TGTGCCAGCAGTTTAGCAGGGGCCTTAGGGTCCTACGAGCAGTACTTC.

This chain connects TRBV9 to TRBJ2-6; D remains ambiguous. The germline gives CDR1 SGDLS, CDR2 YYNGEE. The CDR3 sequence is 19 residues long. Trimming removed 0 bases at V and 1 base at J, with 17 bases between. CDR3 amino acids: CASSVGSSPVRSGANVLTF. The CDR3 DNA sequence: TGTGCCAGCAGCGTAGGGTCCAGCCCCGTCAGGTCTGGGGCCAACGTCCTGACTTTC.

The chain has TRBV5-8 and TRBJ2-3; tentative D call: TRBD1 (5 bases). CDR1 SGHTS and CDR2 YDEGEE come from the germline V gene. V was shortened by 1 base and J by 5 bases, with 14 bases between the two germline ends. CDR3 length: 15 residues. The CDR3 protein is CASSLRSGRLDTQYF. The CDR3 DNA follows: TGTGCCAGCAGCTTGCGGTCAGGGCGTCTAGATACGCAGTATTTT.

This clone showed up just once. The CDR3 sequence is CASSVQGRGTEAFF. The DNA for the CDR3 is TGTGCCAGCAGCGTACAGGGTAGGGGCACTGAAGCTTTCTTT. V gene TRBV13 combines with J gene TRBJ1-1; D might be TRBD1 (6 bases). CDR3 length equals 14 residues. The V gene lost 5 bases and the J gene lost 4 bases, with 14 bases spanning the gap. The germline V gene has CDR1 PRHDT and CDR2 FYEKMQ (reference sequence).

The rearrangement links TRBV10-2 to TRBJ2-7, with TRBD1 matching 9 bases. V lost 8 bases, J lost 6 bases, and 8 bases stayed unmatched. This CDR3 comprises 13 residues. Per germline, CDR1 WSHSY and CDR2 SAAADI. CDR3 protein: CASGRQGESEQYF. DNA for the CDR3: TGCGCCAGCGGCAGACAGGGGGAGAGCGAGCAGTACTTC.

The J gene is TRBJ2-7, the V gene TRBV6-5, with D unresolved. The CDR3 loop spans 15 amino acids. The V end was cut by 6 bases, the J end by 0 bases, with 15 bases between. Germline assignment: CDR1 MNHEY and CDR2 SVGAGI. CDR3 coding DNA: TGTGCCAGCAGCCCCGACGGTGGCGGCTCCTACGAGCAGTACTTC. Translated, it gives CASSPDGGGSYEQYF.

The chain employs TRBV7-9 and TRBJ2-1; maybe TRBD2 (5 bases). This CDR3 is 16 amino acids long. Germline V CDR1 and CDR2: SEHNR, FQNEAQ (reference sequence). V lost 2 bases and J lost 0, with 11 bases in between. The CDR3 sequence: CASSLTRRSSYNEQFF. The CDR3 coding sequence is TGTGCCAGCAGCTTAACGCGGAGGAGCTCCTACAATGAGCAGTTCTTC.

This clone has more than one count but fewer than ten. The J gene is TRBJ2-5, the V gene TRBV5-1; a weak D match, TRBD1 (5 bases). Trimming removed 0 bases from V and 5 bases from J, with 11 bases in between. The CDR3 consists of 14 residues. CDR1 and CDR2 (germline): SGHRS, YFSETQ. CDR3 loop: CASSLDSGQETQYF. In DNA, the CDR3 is TGCGCCAGCAGCTTGGATTCAGGGCAGGAGACCCAGTACTTC.

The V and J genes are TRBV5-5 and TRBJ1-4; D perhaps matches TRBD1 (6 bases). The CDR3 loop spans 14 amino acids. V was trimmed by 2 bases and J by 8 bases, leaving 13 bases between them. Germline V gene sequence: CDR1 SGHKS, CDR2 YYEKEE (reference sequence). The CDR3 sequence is CASSLSGAREKLFF. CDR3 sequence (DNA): TGTGCCAGCAGCTTATCAGGGGCGAGGGAAAAACTGTTTTTT.

CDR3 coding DNA: TGTGCCAGCAGCCAAGAGGGCCAGACCGAAGCTTTCTTT. It encodes CASSQEGQTEAFF. This chain joins TRBV7-9 and TRBJ1-1, with D unresolved. The CDR3 covers 13 residues. Between the trimmed V and J ends, which lost 5 bases and 8 bases, there was a span of 15 bases. Looked up from germline, CDR1 is SEHNR and CDR2 is FQNEAQ (reference sequence).

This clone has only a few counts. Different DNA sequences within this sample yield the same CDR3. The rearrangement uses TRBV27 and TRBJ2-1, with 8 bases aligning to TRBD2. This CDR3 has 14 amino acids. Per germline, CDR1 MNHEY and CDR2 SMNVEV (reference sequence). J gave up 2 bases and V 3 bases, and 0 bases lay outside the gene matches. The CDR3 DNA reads TGTGCCAGCAGTTTGCGGGGGGCCTACAATGAGCAGTTCTTC. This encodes CASSLRGAYNEQFF.

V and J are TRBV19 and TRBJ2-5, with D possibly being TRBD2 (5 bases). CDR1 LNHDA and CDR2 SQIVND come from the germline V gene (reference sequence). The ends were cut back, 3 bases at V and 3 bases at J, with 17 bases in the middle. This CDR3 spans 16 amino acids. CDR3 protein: CASSIWLAKSEETQYF. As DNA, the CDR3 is TGTGCCAGTAGTATTTGGCTAGCCAAATCGGAAGAGACCCAGTACTTC.

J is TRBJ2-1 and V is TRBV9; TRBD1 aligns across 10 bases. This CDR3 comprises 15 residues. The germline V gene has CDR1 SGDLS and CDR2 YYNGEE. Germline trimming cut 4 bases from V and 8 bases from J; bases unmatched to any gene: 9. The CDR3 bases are TGTGCCAGCAGCATAAGACAGGGGGCAGGGTATGAGCAGTTCTTC. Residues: CASSIRQGAGYEQFF.

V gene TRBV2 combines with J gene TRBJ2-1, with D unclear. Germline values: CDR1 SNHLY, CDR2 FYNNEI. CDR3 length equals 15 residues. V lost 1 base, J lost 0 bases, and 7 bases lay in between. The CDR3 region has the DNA TGTGCCAGCAGTGAAGTGCGGAGCTCCTACAATGAGCAGTTCTTC. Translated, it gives CASSEVRSSYNEQFF.

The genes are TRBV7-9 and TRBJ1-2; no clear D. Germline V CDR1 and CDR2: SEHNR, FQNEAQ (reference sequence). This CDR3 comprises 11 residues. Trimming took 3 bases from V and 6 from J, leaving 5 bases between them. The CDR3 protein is CASSFQNGYTF. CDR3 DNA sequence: TGTGCCAGCAGCTTCCAGAATGGCTACACCTTC.

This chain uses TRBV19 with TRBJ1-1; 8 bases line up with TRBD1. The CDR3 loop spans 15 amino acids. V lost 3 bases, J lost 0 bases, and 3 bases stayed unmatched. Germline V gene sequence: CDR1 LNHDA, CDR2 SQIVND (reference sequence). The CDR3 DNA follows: TGTGCCAGTAGTATCCGGACAGGGTTGAACACTGAAGCTTTCTTT. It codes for CASSIRTGLNTEAFF.

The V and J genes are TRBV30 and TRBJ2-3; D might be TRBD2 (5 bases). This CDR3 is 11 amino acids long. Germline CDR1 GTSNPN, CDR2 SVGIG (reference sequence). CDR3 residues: CAGRASDTQYF. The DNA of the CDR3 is TGTGCTGGGCGGGCTAGCGATACGCAGTATTTT.

The CDR3 nucleotides are TGTGCCAGCAGATTGCGACAGGCCACTGAAGCTTTCTTT. Translated, it gives CASRLRQATEAFF. V and J are TRBV12-3 or TRBV12-4 and TRBJ1-1; a weak D match, TRBD1 (6 bases). V lost 6 bases and J 4 bases, leaving 12 bases between the germline ends. The CDR3 consists of 13 residues.

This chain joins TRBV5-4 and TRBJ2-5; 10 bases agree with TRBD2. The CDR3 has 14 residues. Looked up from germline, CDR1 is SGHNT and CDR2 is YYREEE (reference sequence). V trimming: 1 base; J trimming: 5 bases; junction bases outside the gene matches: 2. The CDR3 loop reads CASSLTSGEETQYF. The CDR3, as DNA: TGTGCCAGCAGCTTGACTAGCGGGGAGGAGACCCAGTACTTC.

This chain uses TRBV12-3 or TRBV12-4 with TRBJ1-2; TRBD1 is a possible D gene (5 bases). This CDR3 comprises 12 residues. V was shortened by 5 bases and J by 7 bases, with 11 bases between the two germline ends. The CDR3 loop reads CASSRGGIGYTF. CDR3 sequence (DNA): TGTGCCAGCAGTCGCGGGGGGATTGGCTACACCTTC.

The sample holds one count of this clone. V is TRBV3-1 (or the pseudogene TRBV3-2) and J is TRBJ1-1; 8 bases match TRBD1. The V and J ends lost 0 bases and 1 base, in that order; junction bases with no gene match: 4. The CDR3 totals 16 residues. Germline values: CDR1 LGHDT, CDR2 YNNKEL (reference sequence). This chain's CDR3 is CASSQDRTGPNTEAFF. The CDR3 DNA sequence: TGTGCCAGCAGCCAAGACCGGACAGGGCCGAACACTGAAGCTTTCTTT.

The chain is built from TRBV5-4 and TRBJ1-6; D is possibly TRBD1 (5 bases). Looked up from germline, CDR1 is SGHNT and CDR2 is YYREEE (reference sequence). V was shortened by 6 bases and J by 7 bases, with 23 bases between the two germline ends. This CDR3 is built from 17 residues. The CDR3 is CASTPGPPGGGNSPLHF. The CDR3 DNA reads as TGTGCCAGCACCCCTGGGCCACCGGGGGGGGGAAATTCACCCCTCCACTTT. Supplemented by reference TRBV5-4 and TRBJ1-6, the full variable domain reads ETGVTQSPTHLIKTRGQQVTLRCSSQSGHNTVSWYQQALGQGPQFIFQYYREEENGRGNFPPRFSGLQFPNYSSELNVNALELDDSALYLCASTPGPPGGGNSPLHFGNGTRLTVT.

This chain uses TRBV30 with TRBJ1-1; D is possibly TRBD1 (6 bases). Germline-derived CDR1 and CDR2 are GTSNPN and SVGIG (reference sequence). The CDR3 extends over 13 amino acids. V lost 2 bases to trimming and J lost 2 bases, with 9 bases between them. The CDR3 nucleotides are TGTGCCTGGAGTCCGGGGGGCAACACTGAAGCTTTCTTT. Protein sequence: CAWSPGGNTEAFF.

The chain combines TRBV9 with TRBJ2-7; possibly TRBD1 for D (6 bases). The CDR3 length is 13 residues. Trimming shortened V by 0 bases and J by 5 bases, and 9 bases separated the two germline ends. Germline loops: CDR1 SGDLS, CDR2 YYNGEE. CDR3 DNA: TGTGCCAGCAGCGTAGGGACAGCGGACGAGCAGTACTTC. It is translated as CASSVGTADEQYF.

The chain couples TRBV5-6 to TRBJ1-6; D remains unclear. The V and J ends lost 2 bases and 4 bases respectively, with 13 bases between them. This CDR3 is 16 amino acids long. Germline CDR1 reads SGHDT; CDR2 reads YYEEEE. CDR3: CASSLGGKGYNSPLHF. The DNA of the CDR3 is TGTGCCAGCAGCTTAGGAGGGAAAGGATATAATTCACCCCTCCACTTT.

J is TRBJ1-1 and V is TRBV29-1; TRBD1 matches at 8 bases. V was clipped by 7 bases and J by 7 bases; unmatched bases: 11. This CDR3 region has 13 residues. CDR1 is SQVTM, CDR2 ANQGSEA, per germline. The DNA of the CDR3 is TGCAGCGGTGCATCCGGACAGGGCCTTGAAGCTTTCTTT. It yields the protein CSGASGQGLEAFF.

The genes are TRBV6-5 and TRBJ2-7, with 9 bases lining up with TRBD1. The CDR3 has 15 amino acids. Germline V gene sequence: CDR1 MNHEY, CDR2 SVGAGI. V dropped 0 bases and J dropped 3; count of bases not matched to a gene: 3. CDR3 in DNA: TGTGCCAGCAGTTACTCCCGGGACAGGGTCTACGAGCAGTACTTC. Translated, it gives CASSYSRDRVYEQYF.

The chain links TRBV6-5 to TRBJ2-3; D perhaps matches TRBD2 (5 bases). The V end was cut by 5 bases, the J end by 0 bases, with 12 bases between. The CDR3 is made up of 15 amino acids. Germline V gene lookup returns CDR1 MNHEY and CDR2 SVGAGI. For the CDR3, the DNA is TGTGCCAGCAGTCGGAGCGGTTTCAGCACAGATACGCAGTATTTT. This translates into CASSRSGFSTDTQYF.

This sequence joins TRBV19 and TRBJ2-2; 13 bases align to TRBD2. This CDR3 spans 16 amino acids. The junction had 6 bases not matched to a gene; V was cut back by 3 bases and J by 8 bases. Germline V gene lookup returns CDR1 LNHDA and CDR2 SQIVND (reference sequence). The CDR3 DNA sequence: TGTGCCAGTAGTATGAGTACGGGACTAGCGGGGGGGGAGCTGTTTTTT. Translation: CASSMSTGLAGGELFF.

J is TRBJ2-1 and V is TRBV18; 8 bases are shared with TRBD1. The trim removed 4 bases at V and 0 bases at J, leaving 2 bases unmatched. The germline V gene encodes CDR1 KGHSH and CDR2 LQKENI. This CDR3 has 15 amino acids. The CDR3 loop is CASSRDRSSYNEQFF. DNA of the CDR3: TGTGCCAGCTCACGGGACAGGAGCTCCTACAATGAGCAGTTCTTC.